These 8 T cell receptor beta chains share one sample of origin, sequenced in a study of T cell repertoires in cytomegalovirus infection. These TCRs are of unknown antigen specificity. Each CDR3 protein gets one entry after TCRdb re-called the reads with MiXCR. The sample lists about 900,000 distinct CDR3 sequences; around 32% were seen once. Sequencing used cultured CD8+ T cells from PBMCs, obtained from culture after CMV antigen stimulation. These receptors came from a human donor in good health (CMV status not recorded). Some clones in this sample may be carry-over from other donors' samples.

The rearrangement uses TRBV6-1 and TRBJ2-1; TRBD2 matches at 7 bases. V lost 0 bases and J lost 4; bases outside the gene matches: 9. Germline CDR1 MNHNS, CDR2 SASEGT. This CDR3 is built from 17 residues. The CDR3 nucleotides are TGTGCCAGCAGTGAAGCGGGGGGGGGGGGGGGATACAATGAGCAGTTCTTC. Translating it yields CASSEAGGGGGYNEQFF.

This rearrangement joins TRBV5-5 to TRBJ2-7, with 7 bases aligning to TRBD2. This CDR3 spans 16 amino acids. Looked up from germline, CDR1 is SGHKS and CDR2 is YYEKEE (reference sequence). The V and J ends lost 2 bases and 2 bases, in that order; junction bases with no gene match: 10. This chain's CDR3 is CASSFESGVTAYEQYF. The CDR3 nucleotides read TGTGCCAGCAGCTTCGAAAGCGGGGTCACAGCCTACGAGCAGTACTTC.

Here the CDR3 reads CASSLRWGETDTQYF. DNA of the CDR3: TGTGCCAGCAGTTTACGGTGGGGAGAGACAGATACGCAGTATTTT. The rearrangement uses TRBV27 and TRBJ2-3; tentative D call: TRBD2 (5 bases). The germline V and J ends were trimmed by 2 bases and 3 bases, with 12 bases remaining between them. The CDR3 sequence is 15 residues long. Germline values: CDR1 MNHEY, CDR2 SMNVEV (reference sequence).

The chain links TRBV6-5 to TRBJ1-1, with D unresolved. Between the trimmed V and J ends, which lost 2 bases and 4 bases, there was a span of 8 bases. Germline loops: CDR1 MNHEY, CDR2 SVGAGI. The CDR3 covers 13 residues. CDR3 in amino acids: CASSYGVATEAFF. CDR3 nucleotides: TGTGCCAGCAGTTACGGGGTTGCCACTGAAGCTTTCTTT.

This clonotype came up a few times. CDR3: CASRFQTLQPQHF. The CDR3 DNA reads as TGTGCCAGCAGATTCCAAACACTCCAGCCCCAGCATTTT. The rearrangement joins TRBV6-1 to TRBJ1-5; D uncertain. V lost 6 bases, J lost 7 bases, and 13 bases lay in between. The CDR3 extends over 13 amino acids. CDR1 is MNHNS, CDR2 SASEGT, per germline.

The table lists this clonotype with a few counts. This rearrangement joins TRBV20-1 to TRBJ2-1; 10 nucleotides agree with TRBD1. CDR3 length: 18 residues. J gave up 1 base and V 3 bases, and 12 bases lay outside the gene matches. Germline-derived CDR1 and CDR2 are DFQATT and SNEGSKA (reference sequence). The chain's CDR3 is CSARNRGTGALSYNEQFF. CDR3 DNA sequence: TGCAGTGCTAGGAACCGAGGGACAGGGGCGTTGTCCTACAATGAGCAGTTCTTC.

The gene calls are TRBV12-3 or TRBV12-4 and TRBJ1-4, with a possible D match to TRBD1 (5 bases). V was cut by 8 bases and J by 10 bases, with 11 bases left in between. The CDR3 length is 11 residues. CDR3 coding DNA: TGTGCCAGCTTGACAGAGGGAAAACTGTTTTTT. This sequence encodes CASLTEGKLFF.

There are a few counts of this clonotype. The gene calls are TRBV6-6 and TRBJ2-1; no reliable D call. Deletions cut 0 bases from V and 5 bases from J, with 5 bases between. Germline assignment: CDR1 MNHNY and CDR2 SVGAGI (reference sequence). The CDR3 runs to 13 residues. CDR3 sequence reads: CASSYSPDNEQFF. CDR3 in DNA: TGTGCCAGCAGTTACTCGCCAGACAATGAGCAGTTCTTC.